This TCR beta chain was retrieved from a study of T-cell reconstitution after alpha-beta-depleted transplantation in children. TCRbeta library preparation incorporated unique molecular identifiers. TCRdb re-called the PCR reads with MiXCR, one entry per CDR3 protein. The table records 600,000 to 700,000 distinct CDR3 sequences, 15% to 20% of them present only once. This clonotype has at least ten counts. CDR3 size: 15 residues. Germline V CDR1 and CDR2: DFQATT, SNEGSKA (reference sequence). V was clipped by 6 bases and J by 6 bases, with 21 bases between them. The TCR originated in a human donor who donated a stem cell graft to a child with acute myeloid leukemia. The specimen comprised PBMCs from the stem cell graft donor, sampled from the stem cell graft. The rearrangement links TRBV20-1 to TRBJ2-4; TRBD2 might be the D (5 bases). The CDR3 here is CSATRTAGDLNIQYF. The CDR3 DNA reads TGCAGTGCCACTCGCACGGCGGGCGATTTAAACATTCAGTACTTC.